The clone carrying this T cell receptor (beta chain) occurred a few times. As processed by the authors: For nucleated cells, counts were estimated from reference gene primer amplification. Profiling relied on immunoSEQ multiplex PCR, and the TCRdb table lists in-frame clones only, not all of them. V and J calls plus clone size are reproduced from that table; the DNA served to infer D and trimming. The table lists 350,000 to 450,000 clones, around 89% of them singletons, with around 1.1% in the top ten. The study assigned cohorts using participant-reported clinical history. Two negative PCRs, clearance, or symptom resolution characterized the recovered Cohort 3 donors. The data originate from a study of blood T cell repertoires in COVID-19. Trimming took 4 bases from V and 0 from J, leaving 4 bases between them. Germline CDR1 and CDR2: MNHEY and SVGAGI. CDR3 length: 13 amino acids.

The sequencing sample was made of PBMCs or T cells enriched from blood (not recorded which). The V and J genes are TRBV6-5 and TRBJ1-3; unclear D gene. The sequence was obtained from a man aged 30 to 39 who had recovered from COVID-19. In DNA, the CDR3 is TGTGCCAGCAGTTCTCCCTCTGGAAACACCATATATTTT. It is translated as CASSSPSGNTIYF.